Listed here are 13 T cell receptor beta chains from one sample, sequenced in a study of blood T cell repertoires in COVID-19. Using immunoSEQ multiplex PCR, the repertoire was profiled, and TCRdb retains in-frame clones only, with some absent. Among 150,000 to 200,000 clones, around 88% were seen once, and the ten largest hold 7% to 10%. Input material: PBMCs or T cells enriched from blood (not recorded which). The receptors were gathered from a woman between 25 and 40 years old who had recovered from COVID-19.

This clone is a singleton in its sample. The V call is TRBV5-1, the J call TRBJ2-1, with TRBD2 matching 12 bases. Germline loops: CDR1 SGHRS, CDR2 YFSETQ. V was pared by 6 bases and J by 0 bases, with 7 bases of the junction left unmatched. The CDR3 loop spans 17 amino acids. The DNA of the CDR3 is TGCGCCAGCACCCCTGGACTAGCGGGGAGCTCCTACAATGAGCAGTTCTTC. Translating it yields CASTPGLAGSSYNEQFF.

The V and J genes are TRBV3-1 (or the pseudogene TRBV3-2) and TRBJ2-2, with 9 bases matching TRBD2. This CDR3 contains 15 residues. With V trimmed by 6 bases and J by 8 bases, 10 bases remained unmatched. Germline values: CDR1 LGHDT, CDR2 YNNKEL (reference sequence). Here the CDR3 DNA reads TGTGCCAGCAGGGCGGGAGGGCCGGTGTCTGGGGAGCTGTTTTTT. Its translation: CASRAGGPVSGELFF.

This chain uses TRBV15 with TRBJ1-4; TRBD1 might be the D (5 bases). Germline-derived CDR1 and CDR2 are LNHNV and YYDKDF (reference sequence). Trimming removed 2 bases from V and 8 bases from J, with 12 bases in between. The CDR3 is 14 residues long. CDR3 amino acids: CATSRSQGIEKLFF. The CDR3 DNA reads as TGTGCCACCAGCAGAAGTCAGGGAATCGAAAAACTGTTTTTT.

The V and J genes are TRBV6-5 and TRBJ2-7; the match to TRBD2 covers 7 bases. The germline V gene encodes CDR1 MNHEY and CDR2 SVGAGI. The CDR3 sequence is 14 residues long. V gave up 2 bases and J gave up 4 bases; unmatched junction bases: 5. CDR3 nucleotide sequence: TGTGCCAGCAGTTACAGTACTAGCGAATACGAGCAGTACTTC. Protein product: CASSYSTSEYEQYF.

J is TRBJ2-2 and V is TRBV3-1 (or the pseudogene TRBV3-2), with 8 bases lining up with TRBD2. The V and J ends lost 1 base and 0 bases, in that order; junction bases with no gene match: 10. The germline CDR1 and CDR2 sequences are LGHDT and YNNKEL (reference sequence). The length of the CDR3 is 19 residues. The CDR3 protein is CASSQGASGSDPNTGELFF. CDR3 DNA: TGTGCCAGCAGCCAAGGTGCCAGCGGGAGTGACCCGAACACCGGGGAGCTGTTTTTT.

The chain has TRBV2 and TRBJ1-6; 9 bases line up with TRBD1. The ends lost 7 bases at V and 7 bases at J; junction bases unmatched: 11. From germline, CDR1 is SNHLY and CDR2 FYNNEI. The CDR3 loop spans 16 amino acids. CDR3 DNA sequence: TGTGCCAGCATCAGCACCGGGACAGGGACGAATTCACCCCTCCACTTT. Residues: CASISTGTGTNSPLHF.

This chain connects TRBV27 to TRBJ2-7; 9 bases are shared with TRBD1. The CDR3 runs to 13 residues. Germline V gives CDR1 MNHEY, CDR2 SMNVEV (reference sequence). The ends lost 5 bases at V and 6 bases at J; junction bases unmatched: 5. CDR3 sequence (DNA): TGTGCCAGCAGTCCCGGGACAGGGTTCGAGCAGTACTTC. Translated, it gives CASSPGTGFEQYF.

The rearrangement joins TRBV3-1 (or the pseudogene TRBV3-2) to TRBJ2-3, with 11 positions matching TRBD2. The CDR3 extends over 17 amino acids. The V segment lost 2 bases and the J segment 0 bases; nucleotides outside the gene matches: 4. Germline V CDR1 and CDR2: LGHDT, YNNKEL (reference sequence). This chain's CDR3 is CASSQIWTSGSTDTQYF. In DNA form, the CDR3 reads TGTGCCAGCAGCCAAATTTGGACTAGCGGGAGCACAGATACGCAGTATTTT.

The genes are TRBV9 and TRBJ2-1; TRBD2 might be the D (5 bases). Trimming cost V 4 bases and J 3 bases, with 11 bases left between them. CDR3 length equals 14 residues. The germline gives CDR1 SGDLS, CDR2 YYNGEE. CDR3 bases: TGTGCCAGCAGCCCCCATCGGGGCTACAATGAGCAGTTCTTC. Its protein is CASSPHRGYNEQFF.

V gene TRBV7-2 combines with J gene TRBJ1-6; 7 bases match TRBD1. The junction had 5 bases not matched to a gene; V was cut back by 3 bases and J by 6 bases. Germline V CDR1 and CDR2: SGHTA, FQGNSA. The CDR3 covers 15 residues. The CDR3, as DNA: TGTGCCAGCAGCTTCCCGGACAGGCGTAATTCACCCCTCCACTTT. Encoded protein: CASSFPDRRNSPLHF.

The rearrangement links TRBV4-1 to TRBJ2-7, with 9 nucleotides matching TRBD2. Trimming took 0 bases from V and 0 from J; bases not matched to a gene: 9. Looked up from germline, CDR1 is MGHRA and CDR2 is YSYEKL. The CDR3 covers 18 residues. The CDR3 protein is CASSQEGISGRLSYEQYF. For the CDR3, the DNA is TGCGCCAGCAGCCAAGAGGGGATTAGCGGGAGACTCTCCTACGAGCAGTACTTC.

This chain links TRBV7-7 with TRBJ2-7, with D possibly being TRBD1 (6 bases). The germline CDR1 and CDR2 sequences are SSHAT and FNYEAQ (reference sequence). V was pared by 5 bases and J by 0 bases, with 8 bases between. This CDR3 is 13 amino acids long. The CDR3 region has the DNA TGTGCCAGCAGCCAGGGACACTCCTACGAGCAGTACTTC. This codes for CASSQGHSYEQYF.

The table lists this clone with a count of one. The V and J genes are TRBV9 and TRBJ2-3; D remains unclear. The CDR3 loop spans 13 amino acids. V lost 4 bases to trimming and J lost 0 bases, with 6 bases between them. Germline loops: CDR1 SGDLS, CDR2 YYNGEE. The DNA of the CDR3 is TGTGCCAGCAGCCTCAGTAGCACAGATACGCAGTATTTT. It yields the protein CASSLSSTDTQYF.